The 5 T cell receptor beta chains reported below all come from one sample, sequenced in a study of radiation and T cells in renal cell carcinoma. Time point meaning: baseline pretreatment blood. Treatment meaning: 15 Gy SBRT to primary tumor, nephrectomy 4 weeks later. The data were produced by immunoSEQ multiplex PCR, yet TCRdb's version contains in-frame clones alone and is incomplete. The table shows approximately 150,000 clones, with around 89% occurring only once. The sample consisted of blood, taken from a patient whose treatment included radiotherapy and nephrectomy. These receptors were collected from a woman in her 70s with renal cell carcinoma.

The rearrangement links TRBV7-2 to TRBJ2-7; 10 bases line up with TRBD1. Germline lookup yields CDR1 SGHTA and CDR2 FQGNSA. The V and J ends lost 4 bases and 2 bases, in that order; junction bases with no gene match: 17. The CDR3 consists of 19 residues. The CDR3: CASSSRRGSRQGAAYEQYF. CDR3 nucleotides: TGTGCCAGCAGCTCCCGTAGGGGGTCCCGACAGGGGGCCGCCTACGAGCAGTACTTC.

The V call is TRBV4-3, the J call TRBJ2-5, with 8 bases aligning to TRBD1. The J call may be incorrect, as the DNA end agrees better with TRBJ2-7. Germline V lookup: CDR1 LGHNA, CDR2 YSLEER. The CDR3 is 17 residues long. Here the CDR3 DNA reads TGCGCCAGCAGCCAAGATTCAGGGACAGGTTATTCCTACGAGCAGTACTTC. Amino acid sequence: CASSQDSGTGYSYEQYF.

The chain has TRBV5-4 and TRBJ1-1; TRBD1 might be the D (6 bases). CDR3 length equals 14 residues. Trimming took off 4 bases at V and 0 bases at J, with 10 bases between the two ends. Looked up from germline, CDR1 is SGHNT and CDR2 is YYREEE (reference sequence). The CDR3, as DNA: TGTGCCAGCAGCGGCAGGGGCATGAACACTGAAGCTTTCTTT. Protein sequence: CASSGRGMNTEAFF.

The chain combines TRBV30 with TRBJ2-7, with TRBD2 matching over 8 bases. V was pared by 6 bases and J by 2 bases, with 12 bases of the junction left unmatched. The CDR3 runs 15 residues. Looked up from germline, CDR1 is GTSNPN and CDR2 is SVGIG (reference sequence). The CDR3 DNA reads TGTGCCTGCCCCCGGGTTAGCGGGGCCACCTACGAGCAGTACTTC. This codes for CACPRVSGATYEQYF.

V gene TRBV7-3 combines with J gene TRBJ2-7; TRBD1 aligns across 9 bases. CDR1 SGHTA and CDR2 FQGTGA come from the germline V gene. The length of the CDR3 is 15 residues. V lost 5 bases and J lost 5; bases outside the gene matches: 10. The CDR3 spells CASSMAGQGGHEQYF. In DNA, the CDR3 is TGTGCCAGCAGCATGGCGGGACAGGGAGGACACGAGCAGTACTTC. The variable domain in full, with the rest retrieved from reference TRBV7-3 and TRBJ2-7, is GAGVSQTPSNKVTEKGKYVELRCDPISGHTALYWYRQSLGQGPEFLIYFQGTGAADDSGLPNDRFFAVRPEGSVSTLKIQRTERGDSAVYLCASSMAGQGGHEQYFGPGTRLTVT.